Shown below are 5 T cell receptor beta chains from a single sample sequenced in a study of metastatic and nonmetastatic thyroid tumors. Patients had received no treatment of any kind before thyroid surgery. Using MiXCR, TCRdb reanalyzed the PCR reads. The sample includes about 39,000 clones, about 16% of them seen just once. Sequenced input: blood. These receptors were obtained from a female donor with papillary thyroid cancer or a benign thyroid nodule (not recorded which). Some clones in this sample may be carry-over from other donors' samples.

This rearrangement joins TRBV6-2 or TRBV6-3 to TRBJ2-1; 8 nucleotides agree with TRBD2. The CDR3 is 14 amino acids. With 7 bases clipped from V and 9 bases from J, the junction kept 11 bases outside the gene matches. CDR1 MNHEY and CDR2 SVGEGT come from the germline V gene. The CDR3 is CASTGLTSEAEQFF. CDR3 nucleotides: TGTGCCAGCACCGGGCTGACTAGCGAGGCTGAGCAGTTCTTC.

This clone has at least ten counts. V gene TRBV12-5 combines with J gene TRBJ1-1; no firm D call. The V gene lost 7 bases and the J gene lost 1 base, with 13 bases spanning the gap. The germline V gene encodes CDR1 LGHNT and CDR2 FRNRAP. The CDR3 is 14 residues long. The CDR3 loop reads CASVPGSGNTEAFF. The CDR3 region has the DNA TGTGCTAGTGTTCCGGGGTCAGGGAACACTGAAGCTTTCTTT.

The genes are TRBV5-1 and TRBJ2-2; D is unresolved. Germline V gene sequence: CDR1 SGHRS, CDR2 YFSETQ. The CDR3 spans 16 residues. Trimming stripped 4 bases from V and 0 bases from J, with 13 bases between. The CDR3, as DNA: TGCGCCAGCAGCGCGGCCTCGTTCGCGAACACCGGGGAGCTGTTTTTT. The encoded protein is CASSAASFANTGELFF.

This clone was counted many times. CDR3 bases: TGTGCCAGCAGCTTTCGTCAGAACACTGAAGCTTTCTTT. Protein sequence: CASSFRQNTEAFF. The chain couples TRBV11-3 to TRBJ1-1; D gene unclear. Between the trimmed V and J ends, which lost 3 bases and 1 base, there was a span of 6 bases. The CDR3 length is 13 residues. CDR1 and CDR2 from the germline V gene are SGHNT and YENEEA.

This clone occurred many times. V usage is TRBV7-3 and J usage is TRBJ2-3; the D is unclear. This CDR3 contains 16 residues. Germline values: CDR1 SGHTA, CDR2 FQGTGA. The V gene lost 4 bases and the J gene lost 0 bases, with 14 bases spanning the gap. CDR3 nucleotide sequence: TGTGCCAGCAGCTGCCTAAAGCAGCTAAGCACAGATACGCAGTATTTT. Its protein product is CASSCLKQLSTDTQYF.